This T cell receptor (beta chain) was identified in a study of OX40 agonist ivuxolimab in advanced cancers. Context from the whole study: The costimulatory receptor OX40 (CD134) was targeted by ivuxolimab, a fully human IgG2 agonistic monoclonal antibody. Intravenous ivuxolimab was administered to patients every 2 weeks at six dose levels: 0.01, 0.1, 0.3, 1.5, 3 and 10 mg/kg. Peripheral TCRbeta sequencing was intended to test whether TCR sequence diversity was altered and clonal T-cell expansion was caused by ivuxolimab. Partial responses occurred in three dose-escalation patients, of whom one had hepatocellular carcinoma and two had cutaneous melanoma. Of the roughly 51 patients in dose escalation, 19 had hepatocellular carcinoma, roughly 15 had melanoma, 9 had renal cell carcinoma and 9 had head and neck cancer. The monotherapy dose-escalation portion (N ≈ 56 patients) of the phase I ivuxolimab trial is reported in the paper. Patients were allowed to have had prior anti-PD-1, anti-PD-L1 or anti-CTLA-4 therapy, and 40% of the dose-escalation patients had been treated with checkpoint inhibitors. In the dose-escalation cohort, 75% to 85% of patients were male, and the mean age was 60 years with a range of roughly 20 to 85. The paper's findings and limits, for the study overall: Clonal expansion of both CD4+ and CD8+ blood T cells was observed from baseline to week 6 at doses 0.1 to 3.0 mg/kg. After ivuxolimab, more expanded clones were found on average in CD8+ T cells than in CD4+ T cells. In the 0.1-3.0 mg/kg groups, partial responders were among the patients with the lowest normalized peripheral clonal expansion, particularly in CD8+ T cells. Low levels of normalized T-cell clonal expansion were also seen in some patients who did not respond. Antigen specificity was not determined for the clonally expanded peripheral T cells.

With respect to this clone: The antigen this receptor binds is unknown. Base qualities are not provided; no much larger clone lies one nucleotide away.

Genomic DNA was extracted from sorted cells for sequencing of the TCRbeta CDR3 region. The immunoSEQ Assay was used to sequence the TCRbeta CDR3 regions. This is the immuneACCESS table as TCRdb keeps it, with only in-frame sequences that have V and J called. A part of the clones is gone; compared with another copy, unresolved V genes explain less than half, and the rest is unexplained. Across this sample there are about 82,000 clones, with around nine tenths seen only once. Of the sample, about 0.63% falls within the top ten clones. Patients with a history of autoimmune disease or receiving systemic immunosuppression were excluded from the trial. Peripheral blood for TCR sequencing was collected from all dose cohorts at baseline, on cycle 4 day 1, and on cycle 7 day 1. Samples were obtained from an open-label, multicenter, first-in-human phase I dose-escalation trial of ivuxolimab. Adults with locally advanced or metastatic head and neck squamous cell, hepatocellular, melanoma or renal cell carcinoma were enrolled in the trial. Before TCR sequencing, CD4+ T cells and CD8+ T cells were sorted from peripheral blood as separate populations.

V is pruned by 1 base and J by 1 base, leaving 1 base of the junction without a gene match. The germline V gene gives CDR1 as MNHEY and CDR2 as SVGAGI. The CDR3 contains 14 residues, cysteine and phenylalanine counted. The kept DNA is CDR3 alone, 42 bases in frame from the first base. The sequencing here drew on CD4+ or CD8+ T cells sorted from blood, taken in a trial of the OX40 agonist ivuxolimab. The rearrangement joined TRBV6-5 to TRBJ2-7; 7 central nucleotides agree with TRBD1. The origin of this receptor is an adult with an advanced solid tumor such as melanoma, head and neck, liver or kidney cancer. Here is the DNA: TGTGCCAGCAGTTACTTGGACAGGTCCTACGAGCAGTACTTC. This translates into CASSYLDRSYEQYF.